A selection of T cell receptor beta chains follows, all from one sample in a study of CD8+CD57+ T cells in acquired aplastic anemia. MiXCR, applied by TCRdb to the reads, yields one record per CDR3 protein. The table lists some 180,000 distinct CDR3 sequences, about 60% of them singletons. Input material: sorted CD4+, CD8+, or CD8+CD57+ T cells (not recorded which) from PBMCs. The receptor set was obtained from a human donor with aplastic anemia. CDR3s include the opening cysteine and the closing phenylalanine or tryptophan. Each record gives: clone size, D gene, J gene, CDR3 length, V gene, CDR3 protein, CDR3 DNA. D genes are given only for firm matches. Clone size is given for some rows only: seen once, a few or many times, or a class if the clone is expanded.

few | TRBD1 | TRBJ2-1 | 12 | TRBV12-3/TRBV12-4 | CASSLRQGEQFF | TGTGCCAGCAGTTTGAGACAGGGAGAGCAGTTCTTC
many | . | TRBJ1-1 | 14 | TRBV7-9 | CASSHGHLNTEAFF | TGTGCCAGCAGCCATGGACACTTGAACACTGAAGCTTTCTTT
. | . | TRBJ1-1 | 15 | TRBV19 | CASSIGNRLNTEAFF | TGTGCCAGTAGTATAGGGAACAGACTGAACACTGAAGCTTTCTTT
. | . | TRBJ2-1 | 10 | TRBV20-1 | CSARSNEQFF | TGCAGTGCTAGATCCAATGAGCAGTTCTTC
. | TRBD1 | TRBJ2-5 | 14 | TRBV7-2 | CASRSRTGQETQYF | TGTGCCAGCAGGTCCCGGACAGGTCAAGAGACCCAGTACTTC
many | . | TRBJ2-2 | 13 | TRBV12-3/TRBV12-4 | CASSLFLGGELFF | TGTGCCAGCAGTTTATTTCTCGGGGGGGAGCTGTTTTTT
. | . | TRBJ2-7 | 18 | TRBV7-3 | CASSHPSSDVDQSYEQYF | TGCGCCAGCAGCCATCCCTCCTCGGATGTGGACCAATCCTACGAGCAGTACTTC
many | . | TRBJ1-5 | 14 | TRBV2 | CASSADYTLMYQHF | TGTGCCAGCAGCGCGGATTATACCCTAATGTACCAGCATTTT
. | . | TRBJ2-3 | 12 | TRBV27 | CASSLTAGMQYF | TGTGCCAGCAGTTTGACGGCGGGAATGCAGTATTTT
few | TRBD2 | TRBJ2-3 | 14 | TRBV20-1 | CSALGLAGADTQYF | TGCAGTGCGCTGGGACTAGCGGGGGCTGATACGCAGTATTTT
many | TRBD1 | TRBJ1-6 | 21 | TRBV2 | CASSGVQVWTGGSKSNSPLHF | TGTGCCAGCAGTGGGGTTCAAGTTTGGACAGGGGGAAGTAAGAGTAATTCACCCCTCCACTTT
. | TRBD1 | TRBJ1-1 | 16 | TRBV7-9 | CASSPDRGGEDTEAFF | TGTGCCAGCAGCCCCGACAGGGGAGGAGAGGACACTGAAGCTTTCTTT
. | . | TRBJ2-6 | 17 | TRBV27 | CASTPPLEGGGANVLTF | TGTGCCAGCACTCCCCCACTGGAGGGCGGCGGGGCCAACGTCCTGACTTTC
. | TRBD1 | TRBJ2-7 | 14 | TRBV19 | CASSRITGDNEQYF | TGTGCCAGTAGTCGGATTACAGGGGACAACGAGCAGTACTTC
few | . | TRBJ1-1 | 14 | TRBV30 | CAWKEGEDATEAFF | TGTGCCTGGAAAGAGGGAGAGGATGCCACTGAAGCTTTCTTT
few | . | TRBJ2-7 | 11 | TRBV24-1 | CATRQGAEQYF | TGTGCCACCAGGCAGGGCGCCGAGCAGTACTTC